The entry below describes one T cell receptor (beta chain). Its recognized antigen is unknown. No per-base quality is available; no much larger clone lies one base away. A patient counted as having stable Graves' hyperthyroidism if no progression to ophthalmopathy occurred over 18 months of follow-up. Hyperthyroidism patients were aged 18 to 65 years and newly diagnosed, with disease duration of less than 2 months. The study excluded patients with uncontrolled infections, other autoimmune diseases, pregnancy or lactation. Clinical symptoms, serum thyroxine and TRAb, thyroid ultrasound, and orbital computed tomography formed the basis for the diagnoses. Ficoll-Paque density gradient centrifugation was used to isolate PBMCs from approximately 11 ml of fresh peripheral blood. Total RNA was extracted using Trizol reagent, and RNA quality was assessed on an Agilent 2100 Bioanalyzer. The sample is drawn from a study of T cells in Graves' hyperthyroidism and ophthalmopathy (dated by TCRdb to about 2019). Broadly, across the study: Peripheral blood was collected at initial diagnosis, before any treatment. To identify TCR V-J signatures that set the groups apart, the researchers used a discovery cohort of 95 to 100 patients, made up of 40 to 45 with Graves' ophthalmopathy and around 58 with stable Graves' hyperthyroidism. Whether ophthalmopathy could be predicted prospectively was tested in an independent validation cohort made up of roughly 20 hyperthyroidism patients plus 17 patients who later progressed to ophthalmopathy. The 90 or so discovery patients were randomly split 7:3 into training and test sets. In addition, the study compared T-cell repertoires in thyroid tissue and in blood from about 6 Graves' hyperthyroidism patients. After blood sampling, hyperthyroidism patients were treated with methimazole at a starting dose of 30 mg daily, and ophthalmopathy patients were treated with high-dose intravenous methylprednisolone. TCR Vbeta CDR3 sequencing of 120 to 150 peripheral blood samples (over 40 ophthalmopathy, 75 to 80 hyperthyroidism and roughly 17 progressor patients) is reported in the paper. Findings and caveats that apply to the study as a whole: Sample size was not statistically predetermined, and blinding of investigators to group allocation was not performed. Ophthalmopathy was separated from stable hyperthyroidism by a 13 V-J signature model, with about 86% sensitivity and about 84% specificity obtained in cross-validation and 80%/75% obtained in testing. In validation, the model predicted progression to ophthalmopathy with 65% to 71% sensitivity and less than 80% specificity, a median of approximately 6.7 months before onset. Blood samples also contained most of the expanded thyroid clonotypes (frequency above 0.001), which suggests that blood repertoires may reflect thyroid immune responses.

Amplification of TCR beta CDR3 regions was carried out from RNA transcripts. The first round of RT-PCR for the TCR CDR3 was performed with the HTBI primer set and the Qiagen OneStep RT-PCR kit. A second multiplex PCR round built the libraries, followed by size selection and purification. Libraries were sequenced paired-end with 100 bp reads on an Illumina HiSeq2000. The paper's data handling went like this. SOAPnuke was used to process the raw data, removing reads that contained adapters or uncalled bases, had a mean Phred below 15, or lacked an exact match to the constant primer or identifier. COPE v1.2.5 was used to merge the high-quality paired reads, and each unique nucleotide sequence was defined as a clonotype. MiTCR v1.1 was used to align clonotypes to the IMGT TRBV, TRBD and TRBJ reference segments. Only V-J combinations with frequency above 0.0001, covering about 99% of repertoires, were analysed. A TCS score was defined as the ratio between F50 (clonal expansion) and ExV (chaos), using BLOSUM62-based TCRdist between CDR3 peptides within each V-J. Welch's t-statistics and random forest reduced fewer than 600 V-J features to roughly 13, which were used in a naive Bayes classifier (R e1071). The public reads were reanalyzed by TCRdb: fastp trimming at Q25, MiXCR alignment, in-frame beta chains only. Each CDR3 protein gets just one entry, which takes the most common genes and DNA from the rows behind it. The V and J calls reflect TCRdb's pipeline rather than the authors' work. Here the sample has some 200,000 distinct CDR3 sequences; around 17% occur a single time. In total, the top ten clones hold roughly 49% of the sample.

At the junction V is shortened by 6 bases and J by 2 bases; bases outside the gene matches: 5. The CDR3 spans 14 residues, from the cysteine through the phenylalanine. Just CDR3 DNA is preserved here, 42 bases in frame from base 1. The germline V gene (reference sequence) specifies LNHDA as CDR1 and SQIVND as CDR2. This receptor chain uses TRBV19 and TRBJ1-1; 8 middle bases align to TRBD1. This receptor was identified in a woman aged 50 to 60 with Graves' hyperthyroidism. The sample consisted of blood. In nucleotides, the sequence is TGTGCCAGTAGGACAACAGGGGGAAACACTGAAGCTTTCTTT. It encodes CASRTTGGNTEAFF. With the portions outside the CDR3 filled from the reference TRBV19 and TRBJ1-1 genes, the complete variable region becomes DGGITQSPKYLFRKEGQNVTLSCEQNLNHDAMYWYRQDPGQGLRLIYYSQIVNDFQKGDIAEGYSVSREKKESFPLTVTSAQKNPTAFYLCASRTTGGNTEAFFGQGTRLTVV.